The clone carrying this TCR beta chain was seen a few times. V was shortened by 4 bases and J by 4 bases, with 14 bases between the two germline ends. The CDR3 covers 16 residues. The data are from a study of T cells after yellow fever vaccination. MiXCR, run by TCRdb on the 5' RACE reads, gives a single entry per CDR3 protein. The repertoire holds under 300,000 distinct CDR3 sequences, with roughly 6.3% as singletons. V and J are TRBV12-3 or TRBV12-4 and TRBJ2-6; the D gene is possibly TRBD1 (7 bases). The sequence was obtained from a young man who received the YFV17D yellow fever vaccine. The source material was CD4+ T cells sorted from PBMCs, sampled on the day of the yellow fever booster vaccination. CDR3 nucleotides: TGTGCCAGCAGTTCAACAGGGGCGGGGGGGGCCAACGTCCTGACTTTC. Translating it yields CASSSTGAGGANVLTF.